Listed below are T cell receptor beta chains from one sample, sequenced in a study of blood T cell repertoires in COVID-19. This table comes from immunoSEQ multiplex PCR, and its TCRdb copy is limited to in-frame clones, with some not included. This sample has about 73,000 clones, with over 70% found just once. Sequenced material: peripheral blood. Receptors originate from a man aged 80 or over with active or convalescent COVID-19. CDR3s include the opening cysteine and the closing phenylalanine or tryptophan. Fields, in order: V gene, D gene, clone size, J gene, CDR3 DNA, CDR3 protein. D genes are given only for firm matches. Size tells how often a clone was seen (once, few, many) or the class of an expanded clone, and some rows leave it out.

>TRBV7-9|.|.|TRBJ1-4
TGTGCCAGCAGCCCAGGTCGGGGGAAACGGGAAAAACTGTTTTTT
CASSPGRGKREKLFF
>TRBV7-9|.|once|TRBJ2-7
TGTGCCAGCAGCTTAGTCTTCGGCGGCTACTACGAGCAGTACTTC
CASSLVFGGYYEQYF
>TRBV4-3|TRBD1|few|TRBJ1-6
TGCGCCAGCAGCCAAACGGACAGGGCCGGTTCACCCCTCCACTTT
CASSQTDRAGSPLHF
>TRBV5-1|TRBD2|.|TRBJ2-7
TGCGCCAGCAGCTTGGGGTTAGCGGGAGGGACTTTGGACGAGCAGTACTTC
CASSLGLAGGTLDEQYF
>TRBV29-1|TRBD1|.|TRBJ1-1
TGCAGCGTAGACCGGACAGGGGCGACTGAAGCTTTCTTT
CSVDRTGATEAFF
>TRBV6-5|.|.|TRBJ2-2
TGTGCCAGCACACGGGACAAACCGAACACCGGGGAGCTGTTTTTT
CASTRDKPNTGELFF
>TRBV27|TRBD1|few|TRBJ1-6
TGTGCCAGCTGGGGGACAGGGGTGTATTCACCCCTCCACTTT
CASWGTGVYSPLHF
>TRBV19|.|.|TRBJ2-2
TGTGCCAGTAGCCCCGGGGGTGGTACCGGGGAGCTGTTTTTT
CASSPGGGTGELFF
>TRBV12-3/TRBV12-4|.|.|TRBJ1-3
TGTGAGGGCAGGGAAGGTTCCGGAAACACCATATATTTT
CEGREGSGNTIYF
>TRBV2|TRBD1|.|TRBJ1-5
TGTGCCAGCAGTGAACGGACAGGGGGAGGGCCCCAGCATTTT
CASSERTGGGPQHF
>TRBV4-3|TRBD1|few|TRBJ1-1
TGCGCCAGCAGCCGTCGACAGGGGATGAACACTGAAGCTTTCTTT
CASSRRQGMNTEAFF
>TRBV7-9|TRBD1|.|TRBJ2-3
TGTGCCAGCAGCGAATACAGGGGTGGCACAGATACGCAGTATTTT
CASSEYRGGTDTQYF
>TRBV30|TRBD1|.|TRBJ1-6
TGTGCCTGGAACCTACAGGGGTCCCATAATTCACCCCTCCACTTT
CAWNLQGSHNSPLHF
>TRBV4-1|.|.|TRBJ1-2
TGCGCCAGCAGCCAAATGTCAGACAGGATCTATGGCTACACCTTC
CASSQMSDRIYGYTF
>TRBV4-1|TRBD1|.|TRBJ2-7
TGCGCCAGCAGCCAATCGCCTGGACAGGGGAAACACGAGCAGTACTTC
CASSQSPGQGKHEQYF
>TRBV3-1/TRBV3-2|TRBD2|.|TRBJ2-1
TGTGCCAGCAGCCAAGATTCTAGCGGGCTAAAGAAGTTCTTC
CASSQDSSGLKKFF
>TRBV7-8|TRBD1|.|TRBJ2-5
TGTGCCAGCAGCACCATCGACAGGGTGGTACGAGAGACCCAGTACTTC
CASSTIDRVVRETQYF
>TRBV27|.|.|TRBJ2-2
TGTGCCAGCAGTTTAGTGGCACGGAACACCGGGGAGCTGTTTTTT
CASSLVARNTGELFF
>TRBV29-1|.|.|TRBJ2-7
TGCAGCATTAGCCTCTCAGGGGACGAGCAGTACTTC
CSISLSGDEQYF
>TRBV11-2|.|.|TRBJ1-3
TGTGCCAGCAGGAACGAGGCCGGGGGGCTGCCTGGAAACACCATATATTTT
CASRNEAGGLPGNTIYF
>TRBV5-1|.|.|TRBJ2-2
TGCGCCAGCAGCTTGGTAGGGGCCACCGGGGAGCTGTTTTTT
CASSLVGATGELFF
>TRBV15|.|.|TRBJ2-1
TGTGCCACCAGCAGAGCCGGCGGAGGTCAATACTACAATGAGCAGTTCTTC
CATSRAGGGQYYNEQFF
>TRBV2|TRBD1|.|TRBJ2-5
TGTGCCAGCAATTTACTACAGGGGTGGGGATCAGAGACCCAGTACTTC
CASNLLQGWGSETQYF
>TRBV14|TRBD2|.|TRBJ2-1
TGTGCCAGCAGCCAGCATCTAGCGGGAGGGCTGAATGAGCAGTTCTTC
CASSQHLAGGLNEQFF
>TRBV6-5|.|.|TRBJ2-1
TGTGCCAGCAGTCCTACGGGGGGCGGTTACAATGAGCAGTTCTTC
CASSPTGGGYNEQFF
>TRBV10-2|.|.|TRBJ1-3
TGCGCCAGCACGCAGGACTCTGGAAACACCATATATTTT
CASTQDSGNTIYF
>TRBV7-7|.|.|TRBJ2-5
TGTGCCAGCAGCCCCACGGGGCGGGGAGAGACCCAGTACTTC
CASSPTGRGETQYF
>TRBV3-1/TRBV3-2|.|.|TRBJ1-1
TGTGCCAGCAGCCAAGAGGTGAGCACTGAAGCTTTCTTT
CASSQEVSTEAFF
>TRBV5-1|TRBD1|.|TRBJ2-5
TGCGCCAGCAGCCCCAGACAGGGGTTTCGGGAGACCCAGTACTTC
CASSPRQGFRETQYF
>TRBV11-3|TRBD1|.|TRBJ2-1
TGTGCCAGCAGCTCGGGACAGCAGGGCTACAATGAGCAGTTCTTC
CASSSGQQGYNEQFF
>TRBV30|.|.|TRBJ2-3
TGTGCCTGGAGTGAGGGAGTCACAGATACGCAGTATTTT
CAWSEGVTDTQYF
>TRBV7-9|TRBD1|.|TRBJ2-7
TGTGCCAGCAGCTTAGCGCTCACGGACAGGGGGTCCTACGAGCAGTACTTC
CASSLALTDRGSYEQYF
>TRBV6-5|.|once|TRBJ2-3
TGTGCCAGCAGTAAAACCGAGCCCACAGATACGCAGTATTTT
CASSKTEPTDTQYF
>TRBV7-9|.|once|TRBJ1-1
TGTGCCAGCAGCTTCGTGAACACTGAAGCTTTCTTT
CASSFVNTEAFF
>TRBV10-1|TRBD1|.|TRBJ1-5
TGCGCCACCGTAATACGCGCGACAGGGACCTCTGGGCCCCAGCATTTT
CATVIRATGTSGPQHF
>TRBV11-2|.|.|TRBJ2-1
TGTGCCAGCAGCCTGGGCAGAACGAGCCACAATGAGCAGTTCTTC
CASSLGRTSHNEQFF
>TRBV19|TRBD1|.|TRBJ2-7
TGTGCCAGTTCTTCCGGGACAGGGGGCAACTACGAGCAGTACTTC
CASSSGTGGNYEQYF
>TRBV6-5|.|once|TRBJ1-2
TGTGCCAGCAGGGCCGGGGACAACAACTATGGCTACACCTTC
CASRAGDNNYGYTF
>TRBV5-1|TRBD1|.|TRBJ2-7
TGCGCCAGCACTAGGGGGACAGGGGGCTTCTACGAGCAGTACTTC
CASTRGTGGFYEQYF
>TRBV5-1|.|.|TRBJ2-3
TGCGCCAGCAGCCAATTCCCCACAGATACGCAGTATTTT
CASSQFPTDTQYF
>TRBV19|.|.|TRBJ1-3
TGTGCCAGTATCCCCAAAGTGGGCAGAAGCTCTGGAAACACCATATATTTT
CASIPKVGRSSGNTIYF
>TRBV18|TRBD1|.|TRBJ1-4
TGTGCCAGCTCGCCGGGACAGACAACTAATGAAAAACTGTTTTTT
CASSPGQTTNEKLFF
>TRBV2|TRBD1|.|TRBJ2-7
TGTGCCAGCAAACCCCGACAGGGTACCCCATCCTACGAGCAGTACTTC
CASKPRQGTPSYEQYF
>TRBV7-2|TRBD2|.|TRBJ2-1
TGTGCCAGCAGCCATCCCGGGGGGTGGAATGAGCAGTTCTTC
CASSHPGGWNEQFF
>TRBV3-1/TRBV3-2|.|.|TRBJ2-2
TGTGCCAGCAGCTCAAGGGGGAGGAACACCGGGGAGCTGTTTTTT
CASSSRGRNTGELFF
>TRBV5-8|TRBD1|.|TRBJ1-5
TGTGCCAGCAGTTCGTTACAGGGGGCACATCAGCCCCAGCATTTT
CASSSLQGAHQPQHF
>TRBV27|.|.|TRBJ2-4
TGTGCCAGCAGTTTACTGGGCAGACCTGGGGGGTTTCAGTACTTC
CASSLLGRPGGFQYF
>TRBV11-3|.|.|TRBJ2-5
TGTGCCAGCAGCCCGAGGAGGGGTGGGCAAGAGACCCAGTACTTC
CASSPRRGGQETQYF
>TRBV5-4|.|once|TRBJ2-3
TGTGCCAGCAGCCCGGAAGGGAGGGATACGCAGTATTTT
CASSPEGRDTQYF
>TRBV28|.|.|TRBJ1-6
TGTGCCAGCAGTATCGTCAGGGAAGTTTCACCCCTCCACTTT
CASSIVREVSPLHF
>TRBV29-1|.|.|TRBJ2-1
TGCAGCGTTGGGAGAGGTAACAATGAGCAGTTCTTC
CSVGRGNNEQFF